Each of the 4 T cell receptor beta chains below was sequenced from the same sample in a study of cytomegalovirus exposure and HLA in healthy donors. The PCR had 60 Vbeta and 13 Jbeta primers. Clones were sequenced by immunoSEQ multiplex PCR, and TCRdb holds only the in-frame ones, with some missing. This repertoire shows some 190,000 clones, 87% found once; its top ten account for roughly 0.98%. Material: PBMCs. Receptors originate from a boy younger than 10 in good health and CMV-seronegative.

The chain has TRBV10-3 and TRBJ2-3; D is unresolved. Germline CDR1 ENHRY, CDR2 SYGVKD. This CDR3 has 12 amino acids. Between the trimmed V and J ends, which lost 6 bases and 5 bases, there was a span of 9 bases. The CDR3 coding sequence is TGTGCCATCAGCAGTAATATAGATACGCAGTATTTT. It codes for CAISSNIDTQYF.

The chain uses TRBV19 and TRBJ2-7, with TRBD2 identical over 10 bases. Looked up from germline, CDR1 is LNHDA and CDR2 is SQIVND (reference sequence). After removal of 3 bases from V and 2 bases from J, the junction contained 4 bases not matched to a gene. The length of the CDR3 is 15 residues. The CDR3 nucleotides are TGTGCCAGTAGTATGACTAGCGGGTTACCCTACGAGCAGTACTTC. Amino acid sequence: CASSMTSGLPYEQYF.

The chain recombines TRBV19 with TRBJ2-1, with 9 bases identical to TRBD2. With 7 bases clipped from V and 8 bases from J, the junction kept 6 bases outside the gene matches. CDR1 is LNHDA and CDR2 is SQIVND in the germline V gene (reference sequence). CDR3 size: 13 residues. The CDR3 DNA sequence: TGTGCCAGTATTGGGACTAGCCGGGATGAGCAGTTCTTC. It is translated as CASIGTSRDEQFF.

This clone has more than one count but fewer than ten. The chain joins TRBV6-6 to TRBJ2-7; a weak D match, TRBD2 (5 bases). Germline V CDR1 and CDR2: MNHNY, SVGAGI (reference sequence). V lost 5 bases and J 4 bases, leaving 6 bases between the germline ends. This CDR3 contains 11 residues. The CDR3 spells CASSGGYEQYF. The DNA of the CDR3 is TGTGCCAGCAGTGGAGGTTACGAGCAGTACTTC.